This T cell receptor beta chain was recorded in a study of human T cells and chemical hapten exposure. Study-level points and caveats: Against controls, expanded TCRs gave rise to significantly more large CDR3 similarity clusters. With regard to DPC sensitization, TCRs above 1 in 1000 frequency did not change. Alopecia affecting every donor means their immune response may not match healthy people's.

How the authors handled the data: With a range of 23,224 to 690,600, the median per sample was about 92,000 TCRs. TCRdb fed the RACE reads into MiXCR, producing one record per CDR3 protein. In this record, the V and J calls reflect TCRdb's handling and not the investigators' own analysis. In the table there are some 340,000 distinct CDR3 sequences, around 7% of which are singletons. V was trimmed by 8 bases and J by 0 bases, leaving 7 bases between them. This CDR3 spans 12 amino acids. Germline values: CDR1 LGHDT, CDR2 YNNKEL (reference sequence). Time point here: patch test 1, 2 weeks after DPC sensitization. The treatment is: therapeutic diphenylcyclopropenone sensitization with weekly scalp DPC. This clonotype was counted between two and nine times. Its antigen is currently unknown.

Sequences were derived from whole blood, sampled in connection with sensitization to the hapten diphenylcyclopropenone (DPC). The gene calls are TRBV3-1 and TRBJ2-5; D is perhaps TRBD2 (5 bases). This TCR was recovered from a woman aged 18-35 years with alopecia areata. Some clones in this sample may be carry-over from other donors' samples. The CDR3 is CASDGNQETQYF. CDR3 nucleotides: TGTGCCAGCGACGGGAACCAAGAGACCCAGTACTTC.